The 21 T cell receptor beta chains below come from one sample, sequenced in a study of blood T cell repertoires in COVID-19. Libraries were prepared by immunoSEQ multiplex PCR; TCRdb keeps only in-frame clonotypes and omits some of them. The sample includes approximately 98,000 clones, just over 70% seen only once; the top ten take 1.8%. Input material: peripheral blood. All receptors derive from a woman aged 40 to 50 with acute or convalescent COVID-19.

The chain uses TRBV4-3 and TRBJ2-5, with TRBD1 as a possible D gene (5 bases). The CDR3 length is 13 residues. Germline V CDR1 and CDR2: LGHNA, YSLEER. V lost 0 bases, J lost 7 bases, and 9 bases lay in between. The CDR3 DNA reads TGCGCCAGCAGCCAAGATCGAAGGGGGACCCAGTACTTC. Its protein product is CASSQDRRGTQYF.

The chain carries TRBV10-2 and TRBJ1-5, with D maybe TRBD1 (5 bases). The CDR3 covers 13 residues. Germline V gene lookup returns CDR1 WSHSY and CDR2 SAAADI. V shed 10 bases and J shed 2 bases, with 12 bases lying between them. The CDR3 spells CATQGIGNQPQHF. The CDR3 nucleotides read TGCGCCACGCAGGGAATTGGCAATCAGCCCCAGCATTTT.

The chain joins TRBV6-5 to TRBJ1-5; perhaps TRBD1 as D (5 bases). The CDR3 extends over 11 amino acids. The germline V gene has CDR1 MNHEY and CDR2 SVGAGI. V lost 6 bases and J 16 bases, leaving 16 bases between the germline ends. The CDR3 reads CASRWRGSYHF. DNA of the CDR3: TGTGCCAGCAGGTGGAGGGGTTCCTATCATTTT.

V is TRBV5-1 and J is TRBJ2-5; TRBD1 might be the D (7 bases). Germline V gene lookup returns CDR1 SGHRS and CDR2 YFSETQ. Trimming pared 0 bases from V and 3 bases from J, leaving 15 bases between. This CDR3 has 16 amino acids. The CDR3 region is CASSLAPGGGEETQYF. DNA for the CDR3: TGCGCCAGCAGCTTGGCACCAGGAGGGGGCGAAGAGACCCAGTACTTC.

J is TRBJ2-1 and V is TRBV4-3, with 8 nucleotides matching TRBD1. The germline CDR1 and CDR2 sequences are LGHNA and YSLEER. The CDR3 loop spans 15 amino acids. The junction had 10 bases not matched to a gene; V was cut back by 4 bases and J by 8 bases. The CDR3 DNA sequence: TGCGCCAGCAGCCGACTCTTGTCAGGGGGCCATGAGCAGTTCTTC. Its translation is CASSRLLSGGHEQFF.

The chain recombines TRBV5-1 with TRBJ1-4, with 9 bases fitting TRBD1. V trimming: 4 bases; J trimming: 8 bases; junction bases outside the gene matches: 6. The CDR3 consists of 14 residues. Germline CDR1 SGHRS, CDR2 YFSETQ. The DNA of the CDR3 is TGCGCCAGCAGCCTGGGACAGGGACACGAAAAACTGTTTTTT. Translating it yields CASSLGQGHEKLFF.

This clone was seen a handful of times. The V and J genes are TRBV29-1 and TRBJ1-2; TRBD1 agrees at 7 bases. This CDR3 contains 18 residues. Germline CDR1 is SQVTM and CDR2 is ANQGSEA. The V and J ends lost 1 base and 0 bases, in that order; junction bases with no gene match: 14. The CDR3 DNA follows: TGCAGCGTTGAAGCTATCCTCGGACAGGCCGAAGCTAACTATGGCTACACCTTC. Translating it yields CSVEAILGQAEANYGYTF.

The V gene is TRBV7-2, the J gene TRBJ1-1; TRBD1 agrees at 7 bases. Looked up from germline, CDR1 is SGHTA and CDR2 is FQGNSA. The CDR3 covers 15 residues. V lost 5 bases to trimming and J lost 8 bases; unmatched junction nucleotides: 14. CDR3 in amino acids: CASSPTFRDSREAFF. The DNA of the CDR3 is TGTGCCAGCAGCCCCACCTTTCGGGACAGTCGAGAAGCTTTCTTT.

The chain joins TRBV7-9 to TRBJ2-1; 13 bases are a match to TRBD2. CDR3 length: 15 residues. J lost 11 bases, V lost 5 bases, and 9 bases had no gene match. The germline V gene has CDR1 SEHNR and CDR2 FQNEAQ (reference sequence). The CDR3 reads CASSPMGLAGYQQFF. The DNA for the CDR3 is TGTGCCAGCAGCCCGATGGGACTAGCGGGGTATCAGCAGTTCTTC. The full variable domain, rest sourced from reference TRBV7-9 and TRBJ2-1, is DTGVSQNPRHKITKRGQNVTFRCDPISEHNRLYWYRQTLGQGPEFLTYFQNEAQLEKSRLLSDRFSAERPKGSFSTLEIQRTEQGDSAMYLCASSPMGLAGYQQFFGPGTRLTVL.

The V gene is TRBV2, the J gene TRBJ1-4; D possibly corresponds to TRBD1 (6 bases). CDR3 length: 12 amino acids. Trimming stripped 11 bases from V and 3 bases from J, with 10 bases between. From germline, CDR1 is SNHLY and CDR2 FYNNEI. In nucleotides, the CDR3 is TGTGCCGGGAACAGGGCTAATGAAAAACTGTTTTTT. Its translation: CAGNRANEKLFF. The full variable domain, rest sourced from reference TRBV2 and TRBJ1-4, is EPEVTQTPSHQVTQMGQEVILRCVPISNHLYFYWYRQILGQKVEFLVSFYNNEISEKSEIFDDQFSVERPDGSNFTLKIRSTKLEDSAMYFCAGNRANEKLFFGSGTQLSVL.

The chain links TRBV3-1 (or the pseudogene TRBV3-2) to TRBJ1-2; D possibly corresponds to TRBD1 (5 bases). Per germline, CDR1 LGHDT and CDR2 YNNKEL (reference sequence). Trimming cost V 4 bases and J 6 bases, with 9 bases left between them. The CDR3 is 12 amino acids. The CDR3: CASSLTDNGYTF. In DNA form, the CDR3 reads TGTGCCAGCAGCCTGACAGACAATGGCTACACCTTC.

This clone was recorded a few times. The rearrangement joins TRBV24-1 to TRBJ2-3; 7 bases match TRBD2. Trimming took 6 bases from V and 2 from J; bases not matched to a gene: 7. The germline V gene has CDR1 KGHDR and CDR2 SFDVKD. The CDR3 covers 15 residues. As DNA, the CDR3 is TGTGCCACCAGTACCAGCGGGGATTCCACAGATACGCAGTATTTT. It encodes CATSTSGDSTDTQYF.

The DNA of the CDR3 is TGTGCCAGCAGCAAAGAGCGCTCCTACGAGCAGTACTTC. The encoded protein is CASSKERSYEQYF. The rearrangement links TRBV6-5 to TRBJ2-7, with D uncertain. V was pared by 6 bases and J by 0 bases, with 9 bases between. This CDR3 spans 13 amino acids. Germline V CDR1 and CDR2: MNHEY, SVGAGI.

The chain is built from TRBV19 and TRBJ2-7; the D gene is possibly TRBD1 (6 bases). The V and J ends lost 7 bases and 3 bases respectively, with 16 bases between them. The germline gives CDR1 LNHDA, CDR2 SQIVND (reference sequence). This CDR3 region has 14 residues. CDR3 nucleotides: TGTGCCAGTAACAACCGGGACAAGAGCTACGAGCAGTACTTC. It translates to CASNNRDKSYEQYF.

The rearrangement uses TRBV19 and TRBJ2-1, with a weak D call TRBD2 (5 bases). The CDR3 extends over 16 amino acids. Germline CDR1 LNHDA, CDR2 SQIVND (reference sequence). V was shortened by 7 bases and J by 6 bases, with 22 bases between the two germline ends. CDR3 loop: CASTPPPGKGGNEQFF. The DNA of the CDR3 is TGTGCCAGTACCCCTCCGCCGGGAAAGGGTGGCAATGAGCAGTTCTTC.

With regard to this clone: The germline gene is not matched at one end of the junction; a read error may be the cause. V is TRBV2 and J is TRBJ1-3; D ambiguous. The length of the CDR3 is 14 residues. Germline assignment: CDR1 SNHLY and CDR2 FYNNEI. Written as DNA, the CDR3 is TGTGCCAGCAGGGAAGATTTATCTGGAAACACCATATATTTT. Protein sequence: CASREDLSGNTIYF.

The chain recombines TRBV7-9 with TRBJ1-2, with TRBD1 identical over 10 bases. V gave up 3 bases and J gave up 7 bases; unmatched junction bases: 5. Looked up from germline, CDR1 is SEHNR and CDR2 is FQNEAQ (reference sequence). CDR3 length equals 14 residues. The CDR3 protein is CASSLGGQGPGYTF. DNA of the CDR3: TGTGCCAGCAGCTTGGGGGGACAGGGGCCTGGCTACACCTTC.

This chain uses TRBV11-2 with TRBJ2-1; 7 bases fit TRBD2. The germline V gene encodes CDR1 SGHAT and CDR2 FQNNGV. The CDR3 sequence is 13 residues long. The junction had 5 bases not matched to a gene; V was cut back by 4 bases and J by 8 bases. Here the CDR3 reads CASSYLGGDEQFF. CDR3 coding DNA: TGTGCCAGCAGCTACCTGGGGGGGGATGAGCAGTTCTTC.

The V call is TRBV1, the J call TRBJ2-1; the table's D gene call, TRBD2, was not cross checked with the DNA. TRBV1 is a recognized pseudogene. The CDR3 has 17 amino acids. DNA of the CDR3: TGCACCAGCAGCCAAGATATCGCGACTCGCTCCTACAATGAGCAGTTCTTC. This codes for CTSSQDIATRSYNEQFF.

The V and J genes are TRBV5-5 and TRBJ2-1; D is uncertain. The CDR3 loop spans 13 amino acids. The germline gives CDR1 SGHKS, CDR2 YYEKEE (reference sequence). V lost 1 base to trimming and J lost 8 bases, with 10 bases between them. In DNA, the CDR3 is TGTGCCAGCAGCTTGTTGTCTAACGATGAGCAGTTCTTC. Translating it yields CASSLLSNDEQFF.

Only a few counts were recorded for this clone. This rearrangement joins TRBV6-6 to TRBJ1-1; D gene uncertain. This CDR3 region has 12 residues. Germline loops: CDR1 MNHNY, CDR2 SVGAGI (reference sequence). V was pared by 6 bases and J by 4 bases, with 9 bases between. The CDR3 nucleotides are TGTGCCAGCAGCGTAACTAGCACTGAAGCTTTCTTT. Its translation is CASSVTSTEAFF.